A single sample is the source of the 9 T cell receptor beta chains below, sequenced in a study of regulatory T cells in long-lasting Graves disease. iRepertoire HTBI primers and Arm-PCR of CDR3 regions built TCR beta libraries. TCRdb re-called the multiplex PCR reads through MiXCR, storing one row per CDR3 protein. Of more than 350,000 distinct CDR3 sequences listed, more than 12% are singletons. The time point was: newly diagnosed GD, antithyroid drugs for less than 3 months. PBMC RNA served as the TCR library source. This sample also appeared in a second study, on T cells in Graves' hyperthyroidism and ophthalmopathy.

Sequencing used peripheral blood mononuclear cells (PBMCs), obtained at new diagnosis, from a patient treated with antithyroid drugs. Receptors were obtained from a woman aged 30 to 39 with Graves disease.

The chain couples TRBV19 to TRBJ1-1; D is ambiguous. CDR3 size: 14 residues. Germline-derived CDR1 and CDR2 are LNHDA and SQIVND (reference sequence). The germline V and J ends were trimmed by 3 bases and 0 bases, with 8 bases remaining between them. CDR3 protein: CASSMLLLNTEAFF. CDR3 nucleotides: TGTGCCAGTAGTATGCTTCTCCTGAACACTGAAGCTTTCTTT. The whole variable domain, remainder taken from reference TRBV19 and TRBJ1-1, is DGGITQSPKYLFRKEGQNVTLSCEQNLNHDAMYWYRQDPGQGLRLIYYSQIVNDFQKGDIAEGYSVSREKKESFPLTVTSAQKNPTAFYLCASSMLLLNTEAFFGQGTRLTVV.

This clonotype was counted ten times or more. This chain connects TRBV6-1 to TRBJ2-3; 7 bases agree with TRBD2. Germline V gene lookup returns CDR1 MNHNS and CDR2 SASEGT. There are 18 residues in the CDR3. Trimming at V came to 1 base and at J to 4 bases, leaving 14 bases not matched to a gene. Here the CDR3 DNA reads TGTGCCAGCAGTGAAGAGAGAGCGTGGCGGGAGCGCGCAGATACGCAGTATTTT. It translates to CASSEERAWRERADTQYF.

The V call is TRBV2, the J call TRBJ1-4; D remains ambiguous. V lost 6 bases to trimming and J lost 4 bases, with 12 bases between them. The CDR3 has 14 residues. Germline assignment: CDR1 SNHLY and CDR2 FYNNEI. The chain's CDR3 is CASRLTSNNEKLFF. In DNA, the CDR3 is TGTGCCAGCAGGTTGACATCTAATAATGAAAAACTGTTTTTT.

In this sample, this clonotype turned up a few times. V and J are TRBV19 and TRBJ2-7, with D hard to call. The CDR3 is 11 amino acids. CDR1 LNHDA and CDR2 SQIVND come from the germline V gene (reference sequence). Trimming stripped 3 bases from V and 5 bases from J, with 5 bases between. CDR3 loop: CASSMSDEQYF. CDR3 bases: TGTGCCAGTAGTATGAGCGACGAGCAGTACTTC.

The sample holds many counts of this clonotype. The chain joins TRBV4-2 to TRBJ2-7; D assignment may be TRBD1 or TRBD2 (6 bases each). CDR1 LGHNA and CDR2 YNFKEQ come from the germline V gene. The CDR3 sequence is 16 residues long. The germline V and J ends were trimmed by 0 bases and 2 bases, with 14 bases remaining between them. The CDR3 DNA is TGTGCCAGCAGCCAAGATCGGACGGGGGCGACCTACGAGCAGTACTTC. This codes for CASSQDRTGATYEQYF.

This clonotype was recorded a few times. J is TRBJ2-7 and V is TRBV6-5, with 8 bases identical to TRBD2. CDR1 is MNHEY, CDR2 SVGAGI, per germline. CDR3 size: 15 residues. V trimming: 0 bases; J trimming: 4 bases; junction bases outside the gene matches: 5. CDR3 sequence (DNA): TGTGCCAGCAGTTACTCGAGCAGCGGGAGATACGAGCAGTACTTC. Amino acids: CASSYSSSGRYEQYF.

Points on this clonotype: Possible read error: a much larger clone is one base away. The chain has TRBV30 and TRBJ1-1, with 11 nucleotides matching TRBD1. This CDR3 spans 14 amino acids. Per germline, CDR1 GTSNPN and CDR2 SVGIG (reference sequence). V gave up 1 base and J gave up 7 bases; unmatched junction bases: 5. The CDR3 spells CAWSAGQGVIEAFF. The CDR3 DNA is TGTGCCTGGAGTGCGGGACAGGGGGTCATTGAAGCTTTCTTT.

This clonotype was found a few times. The chain uses TRBV5-1 and TRBJ1-1; 13 bases agree with TRBD2. The J call is uncertain, as TRBJ2-2 better fits the DNA end. The CDR3 extends over 16 amino acids. Germline CDR1 SGHRS, CDR2 YFSETQ. The CDR3 is CASSSQLAGGAGELFF. CDR3 coding DNA: TGCGCCAGCAGCTCTCAACTAGCGGGAGGGGCCGGGGAGCTGTTTTTT.

This clonotype turned up a few times. This sequence joins TRBV19 and TRBJ2-1; TRBD2 matches at 7 bases. CDR1 LNHDA and CDR2 SQIVND come from the germline V gene (reference sequence). V shed 5 bases, J shed 5 bases, and the junction held 3 bases outside the gene matches. The CDR3 is 13 amino acids. The DNA of the CDR3 is TGTGCCAGTAGTTTAGCGGGCAACAATGAGCAGTTCTTC. The encoded protein is CASSLAGNNEQFF.